This T cell receptor beta chain was documented in a study of blood T cell repertoires in COVID-19. Clones were read by immunoSEQ multiplex PCR, and TCRdb kept only the in-frame ones, dropping some. This sample has some 260,000 clones; about 87% occur once, and the top ten carry about 10%. This receptor was obtained from a woman in her 70s with COVID-19, enrolled during active disease. The sequencing input was peripheral blood.

CDR3 nucleotides: TGTGCCAGCAGCTTTCAACCGGGCCGAGCGGTAGATACGCAGTATTTT. Its protein product is CASSFQPGRAVDTQYF. The chain has TRBV7-2 and TRBJ2-3; maybe TRBD2 (5 bases). The CDR3 sequence is 16 residues long. Trimming took off 3 bases at V and 5 bases at J, with 18 bases between the two ends. Germline V gives CDR1 SGHTA, CDR2 FQGNSA.